This entry is about one T cell receptor (beta chain). The CDR3 runs to 14 residues. Germline lookup yields CDR1 MNHEY and CDR2 SVGAGI. V shed 10 bases and J 2 bases; nucleotides not matched to a gene: 10. The protocol was immunoSEQ multiplex PCR, while the TCRdb copy is restricted to in-frame clones and leaves out a portion. The table shows roughly 60,000 clones, with approximately 80% occurring only once. This entry is derived from a study of blood T cell repertoires in COVID-19. Study-wide background: Sources were T cells, B-cell-depleted T cells, or PBMCs; the material itself was cDNA or gDNA.

In Seattle, patients joined the study during active infection and were tracked longitudinally. This sequence originates from a young man with COVID-19, enrolled during active disease. The rearrangement joins TRBV6-5 to TRBJ2-7; 8 bases align to TRBD1. Sequences were obtained from peripheral blood. As DNA, the CDR3 is TGTGCCACCCCAATCCCGGGACAGGCCTACGAGCAGTACTTC. Translation gives CATPIPGQAYEQYF.